One sample yielded the 3 T cell receptor beta chains listed below, sequenced in a study of identical twins. TCRdb re-called the 5' RACE reads with MiXCR, one entry per CDR3 protein. The sample contains about 520,000 distinct CDR3 sequences, roughly 21% of which appear only once. A further study also used this sample, focusing on T cells expressing NK-cell markers.

Sequencing was carried out using CD4+ T cells sorted from blood. These TCRs come from a woman under 30 in good health.

The CDR3 is CASSQPKSGTSRRKSSTDTQYF. CDR3 bases: TGCGCCAGCAGCCAACCGAAATCCGGGACTAGCAGGAGAAAGTCTAGCACAGATACGCAGTATTTT. The chain employs TRBV4-1 and TRBJ2-3; TRBD2 aligns across 9 bases. This CDR3 comprises 22 residues. Germline V gene lookup returns CDR1 MGHRA and CDR2 YSYEKL. The V gene end was trimmed by 2 bases and the J gene end by 0 bases; junction bases not matched to a gene: 21.

The J gene is TRBJ1-2, the V gene TRBV30, with D unclear. CDR3 length: 11 amino acids. V lost 0 bases to trimming and J lost 3 bases, with 2 bases between them. From germline, CDR1 is GTSNPN and CDR2 SVGIG (reference sequence). CDR3 sequence reads: CAWSVYYGYTF. CDR3 nucleotides: TGTGCCTGGAGTGTTTACTATGGCTACACCTTC.

The V call is TRBV20-1, the J call TRBJ2-1, with 10 bases identical to TRBD2. Germline CDR1 is DFQATT and CDR2 is SNEGSKA (reference sequence). Germline trimming cut 3 bases from V and 6 bases from J; bases unmatched to any gene: 5. The CDR3 loop spans 14 amino acids. The DNA of the CDR3 is TGCAGTGCTAGTTACCTAGCGGGAGCCAATGAGCAGTTCTTC. Residues: CSASYLAGANEQFF.